The sample holds a few counts of the clone carrying this T cell receptor (beta chain). In germline, CDR1 is SGHRS, CDR2 YFSETQ. V gave up 0 bases and J gave up 6 bases; unmatched junction bases: 10. The CDR3 contains 18 residues. The TCRbeta library was prepared with unique molecular identifiers. TCRdb passed the PCR reads through MiXCR, listing each CDR3 protein once. The data hold just over 950,000 distinct CDR3 sequences, with roughly 29% observed a single time. The entry originates in a study of T-cell reconstitution after alpha-beta-depleted transplantation in children. V usage is TRBV5-1 and J usage is TRBJ2-3, with 13 bases fitting TRBD2. The sample here was PBMCs, mostly from graft donor cells, taken 360 days after TCRalphabeta/CD19-depleted stem cell transplant. The source of this sequence is a boy less than two years old who had a stem cell transplant for SCID, so the T cells may come from the graft donor. CDR3 nucleotide sequence: TGCGCCAGCAGCTTGGCGGGAACTAGCGGGGGGGCATATGATACGCAGTATTTT. It codes for CASSLAGTSGGAYDTQYF.